Here is one TCR beta chain with its context. Its target is unknown. The V end lost 8 bases, the J end lost 7 bases, and 18 bases lay between the germline ends. This CDR3 contains 15 residues. Looked up from germline, CDR1 is MDHEN and CDR2 is SYDVKM. The sample is drawn from a study of long-term antiretroviral therapy in people with HIV. Points from the study as a whole: Blood dating 2004 to 2017 may reflect older ART regimens.

A v3.0 immunoSEQ assay was performed at survey level. Only in-frame clones appear in the TCRdb table, and some are missing; sequencing was by immunoSEQ multiplex PCR. The profile shows approximately 30,000 clones, around 79% of them singletons. Specimen: unsorted PBMCs, collected 1.9 years after starting antiretroviral therapy. J is TRBJ1-6 and V is TRBV28, with D maybe TRBD1 (5 bases). The receptor was derived from a man between 18 and 29 years old with HIV. CDR3 sequence: CASGGGGPPNSPLHF. The CDR3 coding sequence is TGTGCCAGCGGGGGGGGTGGCCCACCGAATTCACCCCTCCACTTT.